This T cell receptor beta chain came from a study of T cells after yellow fever vaccination. Findings and caveats of the study: FACS-sorted repertoires could contain abundant clonotypes contaminating from the bulk population.

V was clipped by 6 bases and J by 7 bases; unmatched bases: 10. CDR3 size: 14 residues. As for this clonotype: Its antigen is not identified.

5'RACE template switching generated TCR cDNA, adding a universal primer site and UMIs. TCRdb reprocessed the 5' RACE reads via MiXCR and lists one record per CDR3 protein. This table holds approximately 120,000 distinct CDR3 sequences, approximately 9% found once. The chain is built from TRBV12-3 or TRBV12-4 and TRBJ1-2; 8 nucleotides align to TRBD1. The sequence derives from a man in his late teens or twenties who received the YFV17D yellow fever vaccine. Sample: CD8+ T cells sorted from PBMCs, taken on the day of the yellow fever booster vaccination. The CDR3 region has the DNA TGTGCCAGCAGCTGGACAGGGAAAAGTGGTGGCTACACCTTC. Translated: CASSWTGKSGGYTF.